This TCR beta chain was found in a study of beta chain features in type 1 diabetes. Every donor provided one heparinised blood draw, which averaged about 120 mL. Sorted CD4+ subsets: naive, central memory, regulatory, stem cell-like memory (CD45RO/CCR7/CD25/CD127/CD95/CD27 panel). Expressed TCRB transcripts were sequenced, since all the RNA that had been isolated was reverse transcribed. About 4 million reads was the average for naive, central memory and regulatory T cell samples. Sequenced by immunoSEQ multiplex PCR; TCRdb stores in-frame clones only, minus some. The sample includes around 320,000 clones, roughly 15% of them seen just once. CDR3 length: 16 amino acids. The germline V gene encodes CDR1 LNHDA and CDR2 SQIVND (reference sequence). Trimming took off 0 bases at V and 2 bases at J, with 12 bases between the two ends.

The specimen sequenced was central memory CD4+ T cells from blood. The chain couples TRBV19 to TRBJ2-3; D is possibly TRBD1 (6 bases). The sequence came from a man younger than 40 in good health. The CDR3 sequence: CASSIDQGIYTDTQYF. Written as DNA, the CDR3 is TGTGCCAGTAGTATAGATCAGGGGATCTACACAGATACGCAGTATTTT.